These 4 T cell receptor beta chains share one sample of origin, sequenced in a study of T cell responses to AZD1222 COVID-19 vaccine. Here immunoSEQ multiplex PCR was the method, and the copy in TCRdb shows in-frame clones only, minus some. Among roughly 80,000 clones listed, under 90% were seen once. The sequencing used peripheral blood, collected 28 days after the second AZD1222 dose. Receptors originate from an adult who received the AZD1222 COVID-19 vaccine.

CDR3 loop: CASSLGRRSSYEQYF. The CDR3 DNA follows: TGTGCCAGCAGCTTGGGACGGAGGAGCTCCTACGAGCAGTACTTC. The chain couples TRBV5-4 to TRBJ2-7; tentative D call: TRBD2 (5 bases). Trimming pared 0 bases from V and 0 bases from J, leaving 10 bases between. CDR1 and CDR2 (germline): SGHNT, YYREEE (reference sequence). The CDR3 is made up of 15 amino acids.

This clone has only one observation. The chain is built from TRBV27 and TRBJ2-3; TRBD1 agrees at 9 bases. The trim removed 2 bases at V and 4 bases at J, leaving 7 bases unmatched. The CDR3 spans 16 residues. Germline values: CDR1 MNHEY, CDR2 SMNVEV (reference sequence). CDR3: CASSLGDRAVSDTQYF. As DNA, the CDR3 is TGTGCCAGCAGTTTAGGGGACAGGGCAGTGTCAGATACGCAGTATTTT.

V usage is TRBV4-1 and J usage is TRBJ2-1; 9 nucleotides agree with TRBD2. The CDR3 has 15 residues. Trimming took 4 bases from V and 10 from J; bases not matched to a gene: 11. The germline gives CDR1 MGHRA, CDR2 YSYEKL. The CDR3 loop is CASSRIRLAEREQFF. CDR3 bases: TGCGCCAGCAGCCGAATCCGACTAGCGGAAAGAGAGCAGTTCTTC.

The J gene is TRBJ1-1, the V gene TRBV5-1; the D gene is possibly TRBD1 (6 bases). The CDR3 spans 14 residues. Trimming pared 3 bases from V and 2 bases from J, leaving 11 bases between. Germline CDR1 reads SGHRS; CDR2 reads YFSETQ. DNA for the CDR3: TGCGCCAGCAGCTCGACAGGTCTTAACACTGAAGCTTTCTTT. Its translation is CASSSTGLNTEAFF.